This TCR beta chain was documented in a study of T-cell reconstitution after alpha-beta-depleted transplantation in children (dated by TCRdb to the mid-2010s). Broadly, across the study: The study quantitatively tracked T-cell immune reconstitution after TCRalphabeta/CD19-depleted allogeneic hematopoietic cell transplantation in children using TCR repertoire profiling.

This clonotype occurred many times. This clone's antigen is unknown. No much larger clone is present one base from it, and per-base qualities are unavailable. V and J lose 3 bases and 6 bases, and a span of 6 bases separates them. The CDR3, cysteine through phenylalanine, is 11 amino acids long. The retained sequence is limited to the CDR3, 33 bases, with the frame set at the first base. Library method: PCR. The instrument was an Illumina HiSeq 2500. TCR library preparation used molecular barcoding, with unique molecular identifiers applied to normalize quantification of the TCRbeta repertoire. TCRdb trimmed public reads at Q25 via fastp, called clones via MiXCR and kept in-frame beta chains. Each CDR3 protein appears once, grouped with its most common genes and DNA. The sample includes about 240,000 distinct CDR3 sequences, with around 12% observed a single time. Together, the top ten hold about 2.6% of the sample.

In this chain, TRBV12-3 or TRBV12-4 is recombined with TRBJ2-7, with no confidently assigned D gene. The receptor comes from a human donor who donated a stem cell graft to a child with acute lymphoblastic leukemia. Sequences were derived from PBMCs from the stem cell graft donor, sampled from the stem cell graft. The CDR3 amino acid sequence is: CASSFSGEQYF. The DNA sequence is as follows: TGTGCCAGCAGTTTTAGTGGCGAGCAGTACTTC.